Here is one T cell receptor beta chain with its context. Its target is not known. A read error may explain this, as a much larger clone is one base away. Time point: longitudinal time-point 3. 5'RACE employing 10-nucleotide random UMIs yielded the cDNA. TCRdb recomputed calls from the 5' RACE reads with MiXCR, one row per CDR3 protein. The data show 53,000 or so distinct CDR3 sequences, 7% to 10% seen once. CDR1 SGHRS and CDR2 YFSETQ come from the germline V gene. CDR3 length: 11 residues. Deletions cut 9 bases from V and 9 bases from J, with 12 bases between. The entry originates in a study of neurological immune-mediated disorders. General study findings and limits: Private repertoires in all groups were suggested by the absence of shared CDR3 amino acid sequences among expanded clones across subjects.

The receptor was derived from a woman aged 40 to 50 in good health. The sample comprised PBMCs. The chain carries TRBV5-1 and TRBJ2-2; D is possibly TRBD1 or TRBD2 (5 bases each). The CDR3 nucleotides read TGCGCCACTCAAGGGACCTGGGAGCTGTTTTTT. This codes for CATQGTWELFF.